Shown below are 13 T cell receptor beta chains from a single sample sequenced in a study of cytomegalovirus exposure and HLA in healthy donors. Both 60 Vbeta primers and 13 Jbeta primers went into the PCR. The method was immunoSEQ multiplex PCR; TCRdb's version includes in-frame clones alone and lacks a portion of them. Among 130,000 to 150,000 clones listed, 78% were seen once. The sample taken for sequencing was PBMCs. These receptors were taken from a female donor in good health and CMV-seronegative.

The chain's CDR3 is CASSPRVRTGTSSGNTIYF. The CDR3 DNA follows: TGTGCCAGCAGCCCCAGAGTTCGAACAGGGACGAGCTCTGGAAACACCATATATTTT. The V gene is TRBV7-9, the J gene TRBJ1-3, with D possibly matching TRBD1 (6 bases). Trimming stripped 5 bases from V and 0 bases from J, with 23 bases between. The CDR3 is 19 amino acids. Germline values: CDR1 SEHNR, CDR2 FQNEAQ (reference sequence).

This clone was counted only a few times. This chain connects TRBV4-3 to TRBJ2-2, with 7 bases lining up with TRBD2. The germline V gene encodes CDR1 LGHNA and CDR2 YSLEER. J lost 6 bases, V lost 2 bases, and 9 bases had no gene match. The CDR3 has 16 residues. CDR3 nucleotides: TGCGCCAGCAGCCAATTTATGGGCGGGGGATCCGGGGAGCTGTTTTTT. Its protein is CASSQFMGGGSGELFF.

This clone was observed a handful of times. The chain carries TRBV2 and TRBJ1-2; 12 positions agree with TRBD1. V was pared by 4 bases and J by 4 bases, with 4 bases of the junction left unmatched. From germline, CDR1 is SNHLY and CDR2 FYNNEI. This CDR3 has 15 residues. The CDR3, as DNA: TGTGCCAGCAGTGGGGACAGGGGGCTTAGCTATGGCTACACCTTC. Protein: CASSGDRGLSYGYTF.

This rearrangement joins TRBV11-2 to TRBJ2-1; TRBD2 is a possible D gene (5 bases). The germline gives CDR1 SGHAT, CDR2 FQNNGV. Trimming pared 1 base from V and 7 bases from J, leaving 11 bases between. This CDR3 contains 14 residues. DNA of the CDR3: TGTGCCAGCAGCTTAGGTTGGGAGATAAATGAGCAGTTCTTC. Its translation: CASSLGWEINEQFF.

The genes are TRBV7-8 and TRBJ1-5; tentative D call: TRBD1 (6 bases). Trimming pared 6 bases from V and 1 base from J, leaving 25 bases between. CDR3 size: 19 residues. Germline-derived CDR1 and CDR2 are SGHVS and FQNEAQ. The CDR3 DNA reads TGTGCCAGCAGTAAACAAAGGCAGGGGATGGGAGCAAGCAATCAGCCCCAGCATTTT. This gives the protein CASSKQRQGMGASNQPQHF. Supplemented by reference TRBV7-8 and TRBJ1-5, the full variable domain reads GAGVSQSPRYKVAKRGQDVALRCDPISGHVSLFWYQQALGQGPEFLTYFQNEAQLDKSGLPSDRFFAERPEGSVSTLKIQRTQQEDSAVYLCASSKQRQGMGASNQPQHFGDGTRLSIL.

The rearrangement joins TRBV30 to TRBJ1-2, with D hard to call. This CDR3 contains 12 residues. Trimming removed 5 bases at V and 8 bases at J, with 15 bases between. CDR1 is GTSNPN, CDR2 SVGIG, per germline (reference sequence). The CDR3 nucleotides are TGTGCCTGGGGACTCTACGGAGGGGGCTACACCTTC. Amino acid sequence: CAWGLYGGGYTF. Looking up the rest from reference TRBV30 and TRBJ1-2 gives the full variable domain: SQTIHQWPATLVQPVGSPLSLECTVEGTSNPNLYWYRQAAGRGLQLLFYSVGIGQISSEVPQNLSASRPQDRQFILSSKKLLLSDSGFYLCAWGLYGGGYTFGSGTRLTVV.

This clone was recorded once. This chain joins TRBV6-5 and TRBJ2-2; 7 bases are a match to TRBD1. The germline CDR1 and CDR2 sequences are MNHEY and SVGAGI. Trimming removed 5 bases from V and 2 bases from J; junction bases left unmatched: 5. This CDR3 has 15 residues. In nucleotides, the CDR3 is TGTGCCAGCAGTCGACAGGGTGTTAACACCGGGGAGCTGTTTTTT. Amino acid sequence: CASSRQGVNTGELFF.

This clone was recorded only once. The chain links TRBV19 to TRBJ1-2, with D maybe TRBD1 (6 bases). Trimming stripped 2 bases from V and 7 bases from J, with 23 bases between. Germline V gene data show CDR1 as LNHDA and CDR2 as SQIVND (reference sequence). CDR3 length: 17 amino acids. The CDR3 DNA reads TGTGCCAGTAGTATATTGGGCAGGGGTCAGAACGTGTTTGGCTACACCTTC. This sequence encodes CASSILGRGQNVFGYTF.

The chain links TRBV15 to TRBJ2-7; D ambiguous. Deletions cut 4 bases from V and 4 bases from J, with 14 bases between. The CDR3 spans 14 residues. Germline V lookup: CDR1 LNHNV, CDR2 YYDKDF (reference sequence). The CDR3 region has the DNA TGTGCCACCAGCACGGGTCGCGACTCTTACGAGCAGTACTTC. Translated: CATSTGRDSYEQYF.

V usage is TRBV25-1 and J usage is TRBJ1-2, with unresolved D. The V gene lost 4 bases and the J gene lost 7 bases, with 7 bases spanning the gap. CDR3 size: 11 residues. Germline lookup yields CDR1 MGHDK and CDR2 SYGVNS. CDR3 protein: CASSAVSGYTF. The CDR3 nucleotides are TGTGCCAGCAGTGCCGTTAGTGGCTACACCTTC.

The chain is built from TRBV7-8 and TRBJ1-3; maybe TRBD1 (5 bases). The CDR3 spans 15 residues. The germline gives CDR1 SGHVS, CDR2 FQNEAQ. Trimming shortened V by 5 bases and J by 0 bases, and 11 bases separated the two germline ends. The CDR3 protein is CASSVGTLSGNTIYF. Here the CDR3 DNA reads TGTGCCAGCAGCGTAGGGACTCTCTCTGGAAACACCATATATTTT.

This clone was picked up one time. The chain employs TRBV4-1 and TRBJ2-5, with D possibly being TRBD2 (6 bases). V lost 9 bases to trimming and J lost 9 bases, with 17 bases between them. Germline values: CDR1 MGHRA, CDR2 YSYEKL. CDR3 size: 12 residues. Here the CDR3 reads CASSVVGEAQYF. CDR3 sequence (DNA): TGCGCCAGTTCGGTAGTAGGGGAGGCCCAGTACTTC.

The chain recombines TRBV7-9 with TRBJ2-2, with a tentative D call TRBD2 (6 bases). The CDR3 loop spans 15 amino acids. V was pared by 5 bases and J by 4 bases, with 14 bases between. Germline V gene data show CDR1 as SEHNR and CDR2 as FQNEAQ (reference sequence). The CDR3 here is CASSPRDGSTGELFF. DNA of the CDR3: TGTGCCAGCAGCCCCCGGGACGGGAGCACCGGGGAGCTGTTTTTT.